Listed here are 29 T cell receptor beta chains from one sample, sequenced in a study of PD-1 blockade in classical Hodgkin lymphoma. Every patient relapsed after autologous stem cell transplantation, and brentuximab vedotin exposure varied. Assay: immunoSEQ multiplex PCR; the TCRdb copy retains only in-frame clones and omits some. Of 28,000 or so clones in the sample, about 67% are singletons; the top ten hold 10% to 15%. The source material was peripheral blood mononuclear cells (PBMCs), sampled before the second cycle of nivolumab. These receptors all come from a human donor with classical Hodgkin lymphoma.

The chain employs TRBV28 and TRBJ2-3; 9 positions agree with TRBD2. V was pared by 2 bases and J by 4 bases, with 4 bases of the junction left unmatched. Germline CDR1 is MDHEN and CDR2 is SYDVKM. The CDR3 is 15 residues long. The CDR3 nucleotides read TGTGCCAGCAGTTTAGTGCGGGGGGGAGCAGATACGCAGTATTTT. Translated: CASSLVRGGADTQYF.

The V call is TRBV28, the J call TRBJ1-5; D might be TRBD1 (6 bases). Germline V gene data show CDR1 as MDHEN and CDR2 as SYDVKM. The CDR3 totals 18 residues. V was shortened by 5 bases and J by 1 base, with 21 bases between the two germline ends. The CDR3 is CASSNDEGGTRSNQPQHF. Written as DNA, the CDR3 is TGTGCCAGCAGTAATGATGAAGGGGGGACTCGGAGCAATCAGCCCCAGCATTTT.

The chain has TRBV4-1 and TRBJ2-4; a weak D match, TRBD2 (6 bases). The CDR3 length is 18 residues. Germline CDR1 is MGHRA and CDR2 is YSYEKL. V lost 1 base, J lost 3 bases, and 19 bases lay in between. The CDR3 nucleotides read TGCGCCAGCAGCCAAGGGGTAGCGGAGAGTTTTAGCAAAAACATTCAGTACTTC. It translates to CASSQGVAESFSKNIQYF.

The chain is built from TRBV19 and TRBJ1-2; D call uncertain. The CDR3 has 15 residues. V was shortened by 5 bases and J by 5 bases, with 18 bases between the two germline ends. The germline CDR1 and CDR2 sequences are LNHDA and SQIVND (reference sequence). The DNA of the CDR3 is TGTGCCAGTAGTCCCCGGATGACGCGAGCGTATGGCTACACCTTC. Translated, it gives CASSPRMTRAYGYTF.

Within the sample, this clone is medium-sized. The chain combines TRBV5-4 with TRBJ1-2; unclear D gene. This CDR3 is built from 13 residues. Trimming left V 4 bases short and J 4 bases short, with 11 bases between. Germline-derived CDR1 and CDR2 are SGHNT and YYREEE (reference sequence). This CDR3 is CASSPGPPYGYTF. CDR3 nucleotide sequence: TGTGCCAGCAGCCCGGGTCCCCCCTATGGCTACACCTTC.

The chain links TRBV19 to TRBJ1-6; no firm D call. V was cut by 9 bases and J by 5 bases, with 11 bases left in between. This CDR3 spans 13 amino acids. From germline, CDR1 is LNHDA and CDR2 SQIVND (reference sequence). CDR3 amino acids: CASGRANNSPLHF. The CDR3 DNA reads TGTGCCAGCGGACGGGCAAATAATTCACCCCTCCACTTT. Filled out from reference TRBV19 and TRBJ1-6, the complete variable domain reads DGGITQSPKYLFRKEGQNVTLSCEQNLNHDAMYWYRQDPGQGLRLIYYSQIVNDFQKGDIAEGYSVSREKKESFPLTVTSAQKNPTAFYLCASGRANNSPLHFGNGTRLTVT.

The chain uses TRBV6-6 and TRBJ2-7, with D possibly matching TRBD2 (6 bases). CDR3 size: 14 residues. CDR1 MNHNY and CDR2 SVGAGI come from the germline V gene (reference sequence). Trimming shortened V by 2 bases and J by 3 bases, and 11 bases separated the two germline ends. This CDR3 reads CASSYAGTLYEQYF. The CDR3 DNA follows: TGTGCCAGCAGTTACGCCGGGACTCTCTACGAGCAGTACTTC.

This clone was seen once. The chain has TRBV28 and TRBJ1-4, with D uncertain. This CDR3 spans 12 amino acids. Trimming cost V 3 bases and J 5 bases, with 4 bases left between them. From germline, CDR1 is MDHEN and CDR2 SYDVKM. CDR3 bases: TGTGCCAGCAGTTTCCTGAATGAAAAACTGTTTTTT. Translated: CASSFLNEKLFF.

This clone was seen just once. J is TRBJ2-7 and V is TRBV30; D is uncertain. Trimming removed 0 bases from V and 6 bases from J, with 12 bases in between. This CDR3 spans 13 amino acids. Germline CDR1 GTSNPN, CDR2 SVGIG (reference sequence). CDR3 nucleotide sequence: TGTGCCTGGAGTGTACGTTCTGCTGGCGAGCAGTACTTC. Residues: CAWSVRSAGEQYF.

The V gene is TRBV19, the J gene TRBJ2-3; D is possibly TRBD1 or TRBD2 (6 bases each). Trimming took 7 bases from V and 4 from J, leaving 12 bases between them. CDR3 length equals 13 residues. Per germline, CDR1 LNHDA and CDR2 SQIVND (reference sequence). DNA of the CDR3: TGTGCCAGTAAGGTCGGGGGCGCAGATACGCAGTATTTT. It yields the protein CASKVGGADTQYF.

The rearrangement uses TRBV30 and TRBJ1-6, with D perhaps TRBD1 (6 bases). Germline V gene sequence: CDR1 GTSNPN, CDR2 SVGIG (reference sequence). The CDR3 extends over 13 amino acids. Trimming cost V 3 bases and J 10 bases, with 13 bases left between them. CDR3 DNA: TGTGCCTGGAGGGACAACAGGGACTCACCCCTCCACTTT. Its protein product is CAWRDNRDSPLHF.

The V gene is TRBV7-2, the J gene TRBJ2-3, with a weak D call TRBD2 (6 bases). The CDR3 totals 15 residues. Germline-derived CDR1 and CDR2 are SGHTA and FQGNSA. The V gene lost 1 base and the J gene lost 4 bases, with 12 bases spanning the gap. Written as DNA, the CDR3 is TGTGCCAGCAGCTTAGGCGGGGAGGAGGCAGATACGCAGTATTTT. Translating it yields CASSLGGEEADTQYF. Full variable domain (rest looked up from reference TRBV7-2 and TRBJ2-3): GAGVSQSPSNKVTEKGKDVELRCDPISGHTALYWYRQSLGQGLEFLIYFQGNSAPDKSGLPSDRFSAERTGGSVSTLTIQRTQQEDSAVYLCASSLGGEEADTQYFGPGTRLTVL.

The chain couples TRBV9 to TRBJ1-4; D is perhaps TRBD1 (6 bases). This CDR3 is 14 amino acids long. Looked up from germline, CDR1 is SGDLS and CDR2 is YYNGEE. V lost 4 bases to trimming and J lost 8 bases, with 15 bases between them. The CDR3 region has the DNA TGTGCCAGCAGCCCCAGGGGTATGGGGGAAAAACTGTTTTTT. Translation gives CASSPRGMGEKLFF.

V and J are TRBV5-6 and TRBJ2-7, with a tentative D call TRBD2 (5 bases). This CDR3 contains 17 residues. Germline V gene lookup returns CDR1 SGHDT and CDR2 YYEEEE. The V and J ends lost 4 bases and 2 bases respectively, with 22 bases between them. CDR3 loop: CASSQDGVAYSTYEQYF. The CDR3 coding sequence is TGTGCCAGCAGCCAGGACGGGGTGGCTTACAGTACCTACGAGCAGTACTTC.

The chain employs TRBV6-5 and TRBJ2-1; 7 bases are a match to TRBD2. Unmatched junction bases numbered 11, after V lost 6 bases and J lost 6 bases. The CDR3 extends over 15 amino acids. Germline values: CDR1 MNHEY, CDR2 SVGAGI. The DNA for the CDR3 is TGTGCCAGCAGCAAACGGGAGGCCCCGCGCAATGAGCAGTTCTTC. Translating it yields CASSKREAPRNEQFF.

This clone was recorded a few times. The CDR3 loop is CASSLVVLAGVPNEQFF. CDR3 sequence (DNA): TGCGCCAGCAGCTTGGTGGTACTAGCGGGAGTCCCCAATGAGCAGTTCTTC. The chain joins TRBV5-1 to TRBJ2-1, with 11 bases matching TRBD2. The junction had 8 bases not matched to a gene; V was cut back by 0 bases and J by 6 bases. This CDR3 has 17 amino acids. From germline, CDR1 is SGHRS and CDR2 YFSETQ.

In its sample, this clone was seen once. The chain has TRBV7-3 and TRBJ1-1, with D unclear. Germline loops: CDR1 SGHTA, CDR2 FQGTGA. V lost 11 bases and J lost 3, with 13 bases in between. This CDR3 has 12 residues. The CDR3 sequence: CASKGLDTEAFF. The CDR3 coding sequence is TGTGCCTCCAAAGGGTTGGACACTGAAGCTTTCTTT.

This CDR3 is CASSLSGGHPYGYTF. The CDR3, as DNA: TGTGCCAGCAGTTTATCAGGGGGTCACCCCTATGGCTACACCTTC. The chain has TRBV28 and TRBJ1-2, with TRBD1 identical over 7 bases. The CDR3 sequence is 15 residues long. The V segment lost 1 base and the J segment 4 bases; nucleotides outside the gene matches: 6. Per the germline V gene, CDR1 is MDHEN and CDR2 is SYDVKM.

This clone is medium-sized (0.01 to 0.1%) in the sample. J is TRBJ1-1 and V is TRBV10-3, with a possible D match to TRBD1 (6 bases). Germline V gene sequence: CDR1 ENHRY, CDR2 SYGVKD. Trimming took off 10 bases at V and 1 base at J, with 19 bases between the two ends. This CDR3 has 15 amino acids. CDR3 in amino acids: CATRGSPAENTEAFF. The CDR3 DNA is TGTGCCACGAGGGGGTCCCCCGCTGAGAACACTGAAGCTTTCTTT.

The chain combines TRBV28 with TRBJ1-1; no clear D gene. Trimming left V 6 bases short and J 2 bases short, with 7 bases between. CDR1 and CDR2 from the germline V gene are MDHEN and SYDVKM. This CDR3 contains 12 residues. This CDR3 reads CASRDSNTEAFF. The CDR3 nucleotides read TGTGCCAGCAGGGACTCTAACACTGAAGCTTTCTTT.

The CDR3 coding sequence is TGTGCCAGCAGTCGGAAATTCTCCTCTGGAAACACCATATATTTT. This encodes CASSRKFSSGNTIYF. The gene calls are TRBV6-5 and TRBJ1-3; D gene unclear. From germline, CDR1 is MNHEY and CDR2 SVGAGI. The CDR3 is 15 residues long. Trimming pared 5 bases from V and 0 bases from J, leaving 11 bases between.

The CDR3 nucleotides are TGTGCCAGTAATCAAAGGGGTGGGGCCAACGTCCTGACTTTC. As protein: CASNQRGGANVLTF. The chain is built from TRBV19 and TRBJ2-6, with a tentative D call TRBD1 (5 bases). CDR3 length: 14 amino acids. From germline, CDR1 is LNHDA and CDR2 SQIVND (reference sequence). Between the trimmed V and J ends, which lost 7 bases and 3 bases, there was a span of 10 bases.

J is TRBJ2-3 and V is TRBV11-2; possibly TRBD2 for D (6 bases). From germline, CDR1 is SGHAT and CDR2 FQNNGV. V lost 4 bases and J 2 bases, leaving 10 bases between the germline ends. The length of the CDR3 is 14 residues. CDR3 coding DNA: TGTGCCAGCAGCTCCGGACTACCCACAGATACGCAGTATTTT. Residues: CASSSGLPTDTQYF.

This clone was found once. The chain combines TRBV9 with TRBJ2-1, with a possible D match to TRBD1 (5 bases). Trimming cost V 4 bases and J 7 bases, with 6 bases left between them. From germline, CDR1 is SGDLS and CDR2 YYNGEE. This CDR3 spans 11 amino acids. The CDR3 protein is CASSQGNEQFF. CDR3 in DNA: TGTGCCAGCAGCCAGGGAAATGAGCAGTTCTTC. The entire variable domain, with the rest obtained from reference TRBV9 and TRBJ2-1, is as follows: DSGVTQTPKHLITATGQRVTLRCSPRSGDLSVYWYQQSLDQGLQFLIQYYNGEERAKGNILERFSAQQFPDLHSELNLSSLELGDSALYFCASSQGNEQFFGPGTRLTVL.

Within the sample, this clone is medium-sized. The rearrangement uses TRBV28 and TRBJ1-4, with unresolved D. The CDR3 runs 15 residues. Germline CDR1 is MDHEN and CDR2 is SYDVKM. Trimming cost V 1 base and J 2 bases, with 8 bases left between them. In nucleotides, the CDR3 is TGTGCCAGCAGTTTATCCGGACTGACTAATGAAAAACTGTTTTTT. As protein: CASSLSGLTNEKLFF.

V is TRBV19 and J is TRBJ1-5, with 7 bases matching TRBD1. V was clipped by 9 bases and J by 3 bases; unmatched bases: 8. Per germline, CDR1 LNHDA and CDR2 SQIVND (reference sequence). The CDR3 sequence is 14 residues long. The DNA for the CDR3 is TGTGCCAGCGGAACGGGACAGCTCAATCAGCCCCAGCATTTT. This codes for CASGTGQLNQPQHF. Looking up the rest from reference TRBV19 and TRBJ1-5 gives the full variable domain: DGGITQSPKYLFRKEGQNVTLSCEQNLNHDAMYWYRQDPGQGLRLIYYSQIVNDFQKGDIAEGYSVSREKKESFPLTVTSAQKNPTAFYLCASGTGQLNQPQHFGDGTRLSIL.

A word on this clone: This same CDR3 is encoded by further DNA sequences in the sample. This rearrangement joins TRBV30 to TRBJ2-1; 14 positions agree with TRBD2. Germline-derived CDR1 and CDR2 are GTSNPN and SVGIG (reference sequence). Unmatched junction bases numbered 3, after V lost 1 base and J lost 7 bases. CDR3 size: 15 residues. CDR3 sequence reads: CAWSAGTSGSNEQFF. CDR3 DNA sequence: TGTGCCTGGAGTGCCGGGACTAGCGGGAGTAATGAGCAGTTCTTC.

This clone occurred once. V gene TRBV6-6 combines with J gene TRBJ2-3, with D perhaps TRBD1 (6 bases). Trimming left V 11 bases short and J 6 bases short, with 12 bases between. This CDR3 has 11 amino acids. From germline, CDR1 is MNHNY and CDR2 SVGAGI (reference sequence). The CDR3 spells CASMGADTQYF. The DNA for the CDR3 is TGTGCCTCAATGGGGGCGGATACGCAGTATTTT.

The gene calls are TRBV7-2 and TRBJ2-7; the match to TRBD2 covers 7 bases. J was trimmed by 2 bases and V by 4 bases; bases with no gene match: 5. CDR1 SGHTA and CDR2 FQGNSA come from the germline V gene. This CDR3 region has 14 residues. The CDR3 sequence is CASSSLGLAYEQYF. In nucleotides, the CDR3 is TGTGCCAGCAGCTCACTAGGACTAGCCTACGAGCAGTACTTC.